Presented here are 3 T cell receptor beta chains from one specimen sequenced in a study of blood T cell repertoires in COVID-19. The assay was immunoSEQ multiplex PCR, and TCRdb's table has in-frame clones only and misses some. In the table there are roughly 260,000 clones, roughly 90% of which are singletons. Sequencing was performed on PBMCs or T cells enriched from blood (not recorded which). All receptors come from a woman in her 30s with acute COVID-19.

There are a few counts of this clone. The chain combines TRBV19 with TRBJ1-5; a possible D gene is TRBD1 (6 bases). Trimming cost V 9 bases and J 6 bases, with 21 bases left between them. The CDR3 runs 15 residues. CDR1 and CDR2 from the germline V gene are LNHDA and SQIVND (reference sequence). CDR3 sequence (DNA): TGTGCCAGCACGATCAGGGGACAAGGGAGTCAGCCCCAGCATTTT. Translated, it gives CASTIRGQGSQPQHF. The full variable domain, rest sourced from reference TRBV19 and TRBJ1-5, is DGGITQSPKYLFRKEGQNVTLSCEQNLNHDAMYWYRQDPGQGLRLIYYSQIVNDFQKGDIAEGYSVSREKKESFPLTVTSAQKNPTAFYLCASTIRGQGSQPQHFGDGTRLSIL.

This clone was found once. J is TRBJ1-6 and V is TRBV27; D is perhaps TRBD1 (5 bases). The CDR3 totals 15 residues. V was trimmed by 4 bases and J by 7 bases, leaving 14 bases between them. Germline V gene sequence: CDR1 MNHEY, CDR2 SMNVEV (reference sequence). This CDR3 is CASSSRGVGNSPLHF. The DNA of the CDR3 is TGTGCCAGCAGTTCCCGGGGGGTAGGAAATTCACCCCTCCACTTT.

The DNA for the CDR3 is TGTGCCAGCAGTCCCCTTGGGTTTGATACTAGGTACGAGCAGTACTTC. Translated: CASSPLGFDTRYEQYF. The gene calls are TRBV27 and TRBJ2-7; D is possibly TRBD2 (5 bases). The CDR3 spans 16 residues. Per the germline V gene, CDR1 is MNHEY and CDR2 is SMNVEV (reference sequence). The V and J ends lost 5 bases and 4 bases respectively, with 21 bases between them.